This T cell receptor (beta chain) was retrieved from a study of T-cell reconstitution after alpha-beta-depleted transplantation in children. Study results and limitations: Most T-cell counts and diversity one year after the transplant came from T cells that were newly produced. About two months after transplant, alpha-beta T cells reportedly came from several hundred expanded graft clones. Some patients' high day-60 TCRbeta diversity was traced to surviving recipient T cells and thymic progenitors.

Trimming removed 4 bases at V and 2 bases at J, with 12 bases between. This CDR3 is 14 amino acids long. Germline V lookup: CDR1 MDHEN, CDR2 SYDVKM. Unique molecular identifiers were built into the TCRbeta library. TCRdb reanalysed the PCR reads using MiXCR and keeps one entry per CDR3 protein. Here the sample spans about 200,000 distinct CDR3 sequences, around 7% being singletons. In this sample, this clonotype turned up many times. Its specificity is not known. The source material was PBMCs, sampled before TCRalphabeta/CD19-depleted stem cell transplant. This sequence was found in a boy younger than 10 with acute lymphoblastic leukemia, due to receive a stem cell transplant. The V gene is TRBV28, the J gene TRBJ2-7, with D hard to call. Here the CDR3 reads CASSSPTMTYEQYF. The CDR3 DNA sequence: TGTGCCAGCAGTTCCCCAACCATGACCTACGAGCAGTACTTC.